Sequencing of this T cell receptor (beta chain) was carried out in a study of shared clonotypes between healthy human individuals. Assay execution took place at the deep level. Data came from immunoSEQ multiplex PCR; TCRdb stores just in-frame clones and leaves some out. The sample shows hundreds of thousands of clones, roughly 98% of them seen only once. Worth noting for this clone: The antigen remains unidentified.

Overall study findings and caveats: The study generally estimated greater richness for naive than memory subsets. The sharing of 5% to 6.5% of naive CD4 clonotypes was seen across a few donors.

The CDR3 is 16 residues long. Germline V gene lookup returns CDR1 MGHRA and CDR2 YSYEKL. V lost 3 bases and J lost 3, with 18 bases in between. Naive-designated CD8 cells lacked CD45RO, were positively enriched for CCR7, and omitted terminally differentiated effector memory CD45RA+ cells. Material for sequencing was naive CD8+ T cells sorted from blood. The chain has TRBV4-1 and TRBJ2-7, with D possibly matching TRBD2 (6 bases). The clonotype was recovered from a man aged 25 to 40 in good health. The chain's CDR3 is CASSQVSSEDVYEQYF. The CDR3 DNA follows: TGCGCCAGCAGCCAGGTTTCTAGCGAGGACGTCTACGAGCAGTACTTC.